Below, 19 T cell receptor beta chains from the same sample are listed, as sequenced in a study of shared clonotypes between healthy human individuals. TCRdb's table, derived via immunoSEQ multiplex PCR, lists solely in-frame clones and lacks some. The sample gives some 1.4 million clones, 95% to 97% of which show up once; approximately 1% is in the top ten. Source material: naive CD4+ T cells sorted from blood. As to subset: CD45RA+ positively selected. All receptors come from a man younger than 40 in good health.

V and J are TRBV4-1 and TRBJ2-5; unclear D gene. This CDR3 is 15 amino acids long. Germline V gives CDR1 MGHRA, CDR2 YSYEKL. Trimming removed 0 bases from V and 2 bases from J, with 10 bases in between. The CDR3 region has the DNA TGCGCCAGCAGCCAAGATCAGGCGTTACAAGAGACCCAGTACTTC. Protein: CASSQDQALQETQYF.

The chain couples TRBV28 to TRBJ2-1; tentatively, D is TRBD1 (5 bases). Germline V CDR1 and CDR2: MDHEN, SYDVKM. The CDR3 is 15 amino acids. Trimming took off 4 bases at V and 6 bases at J, with 16 bases between the two ends. CDR3 region: CASSSMGLSPNEQFF. The CDR3 nucleotides read TGTGCCAGCAGTTCCATGGGGCTAAGCCCCAATGAGCAGTTCTTC.

The chain couples TRBV11-2 to TRBJ2-1; D is unclear. The CDR3 loop spans 12 amino acids. Per the germline V gene, CDR1 is SGHAT and CDR2 is FQNNGV. V lost 1 base and J lost 9, with 7 bases in between. The CDR3 bases are TGTGCCAGCAGCTTAGGGGGTGGTGAGCAGTTCTTC. Translation: CASSLGGGEQFF. Full variable domain (remainder filled in from reference TRBV11-2 and TRBJ2-1): EAGVAQSPRYKIIEKRQSVAFWCNPISGHATLYWYQQILGQGPKLLIQFQNNGVVDDSQLPKDRFSAERLKGVDSTLKIQPAKLEDSAVYLCASSLGGGEQFFGPGTRLTVL.

The V gene is TRBV9, the J gene TRBJ2-7; 10 bases map to TRBD2. V shed 0 bases and J 6 bases; nucleotides not matched to a gene: 3. The germline gives CDR1 SGDLS, CDR2 YYNGEE. This CDR3 contains 14 residues. The CDR3 coding sequence is TGTGCCAGCAGCGTAGGTCCTAGCGGGAGCGAGCAGTACTTC. This translates into CASSVGPSGSEQYF.

Worth noting for this clone: Distinct nucleotide sequences in the sample also encode this CDR3. The chain couples TRBV18 to TRBJ2-5; perhaps D is TRBD1 or TRBD2 (5 bases each). Germline V lookup: CDR1 KGHSH, CDR2 LQKENI. The V end was cut by 3 bases, the J end by 1 base, with 9 bases between. The CDR3 is 14 residues long. CDR3 residues: CASSPRGAQETQYF. The CDR3 region has the DNA TGTGCCAGCTCACCGCGAGGGGCCCAAGAGACCCAGTACTTC. Full variable domain (remainder filled in from reference TRBV18 and TRBJ2-5): NAGVMQNPRHLVRRRGQEARLRCSPMKGHSHVYWYRQLPEEGLKFMVYLQKENIIDESGMPKERFSAEFPKEGPSILRIQQVVRGDSAAYFCASSPRGAQETQYFGPGTRLLVL.

The V call is TRBV7-2, the J call TRBJ2-3; D is perhaps TRBD1 (7 bases). Germline CDR1 is SGHTA and CDR2 is FQGNSA. The germline V and J ends were trimmed by 4 bases and 2 bases, with 13 bases remaining between them. This CDR3 is 15 amino acids long. The CDR3 spells CASSYRRGATDTQYF. For the CDR3, the DNA is TGTGCCAGCAGCTACCGCAGGGGGGCCACAGATACGCAGTATTTT.

The rearrangement joins TRBV5-1 to TRBJ1-5; D gene ambiguous. The CDR3 is made up of 15 amino acids. From germline, CDR1 is SGHRS and CDR2 YFSETQ. Trimming took off 1 base at V and 4 bases at J, with 12 bases between the two ends. The CDR3 is CASSLSIGENQPQHF. CDR3 coding DNA: TGCGCCAGCAGCTTGAGTATCGGAGAAAATCAGCCCCAGCATTTT.

This clone was seen only once. Other DNA sequences of this sample code for an identical CDR3. V gene TRBV5-1 combines with J gene TRBJ1-1, with a tentative D call TRBD1 (5 bases). Germline values: CDR1 SGHRS, CDR2 YFSETQ. Trimming pared 2 bases from V and 2 bases from J, leaving 7 bases between. This CDR3 is 13 amino acids long. In DNA, the CDR3 is TGCGCCAGCAGCTTTCAGGGAAACACTGAAGCTTTCTTT. Translation: CASSFQGNTEAFF. Using reference TRBV5-1 and TRBJ1-1 for the parts outside the CDR3, the full variable domain is KAGVTQTPRYLIKTRGQQVTLSCSPISGHRSVSWYQQTPGQGLQFLFEYFSETQRNKGNFPGRFSGRQFSNSRSEMNVSTLELGDSALYLCASSFQGNTEAFFGQGTRLTVV.

The chain uses TRBV13 and TRBJ2-7; 9 bases line up with TRBD2. The CDR3 length is 14 residues. Germline V gene sequence: CDR1 PRHDT, CDR2 FYEKMQ (reference sequence). Trimming took 1 base from V and 12 from J; bases not matched to a gene: 10. CDR3 sequence: CASSLVSSGKALYF. Written as DNA, the CDR3 is TGTGCCAGCAGCTTAGTTTCTAGCGGGAAGGCCTTGTACTTC.

This rearrangement joins TRBV29-1 to TRBJ2-7; no firm D call. The V and J ends lost 4 bases and 1 base respectively, with 11 bases between them. The CDR3 length is 13 residues. Per the germline V gene, CDR1 is SQVTM and CDR2 is ANQGSEA. Here the CDR3 reads CSVVARSSYEQYF. Written as DNA, the CDR3 is TGCAGCGTTGTGGCCCGATCATCCTACGAGCAGTACTTC.

This chain joins TRBV28 and TRBJ1-1; D unclear. V gave up 6 bases and J gave up 5 bases, with 10 bases separating them. This CDR3 has 12 residues. Germline values: CDR1 MDHEN, CDR2 SYDVKM. DNA for the CDR3: TGTGCCAGCAGGATGGACGGGACTGAAGCTTTCTTT. Amino acids: CASRMDGTEAFF.

This chain uses TRBV7-3 with TRBJ2-1; 9 bases align to TRBD2. Looked up from germline, CDR1 is SGHTA and CDR2 is FQGTGA. The CDR3 runs 16 residues. After removal of 1 base from V and 9 bases from J, the junction contained 10 bases not matched to a gene. The chain's CDR3 is CASSLIPGGRGGEQFF. The CDR3 bases are TGTGCCAGCAGCTTAATTCCTGGCGGGAGGGGCGGTGAGCAGTTCTTC.

Concerning this clone: Other DNA sequences of this sample code for an identical CDR3. V usage is TRBV19 and J usage is TRBJ2-3; D is unclear. CDR3 length: 12 amino acids. Germline CDR1 is LNHDA and CDR2 is SQIVND (reference sequence). Trimming stripped 2 bases from V and 6 bases from J, with 6 bases between. CDR3 in amino acids: CASSITTDTQYF. The CDR3 DNA reads as TGTGCCAGTAGTATAACAACTGATACGCAGTATTTT.

The CDR3 DNA reads as TGTGCCTGGAGTGACCGACGGGGACTAGCGGGCTCTATCTCCTACGAGCAGTACTTC. It encodes CAWSDRRGLAGSISYEQYF. The chain employs TRBV30 and TRBJ2-7; TRBD2 matches 12 bases. V trimming: 1 base; J trimming: 0 bases; junction bases outside the gene matches: 13. CDR3 length: 19 residues. Looked up from germline, CDR1 is GTSNPN and CDR2 is SVGIG (reference sequence).

The V and J genes are TRBV1 and TRBJ2-1; TRBD2, the table's D call, was not compared with the DNA. TRBV1 is classified as a pseudogene. CDR3 size: 13 residues. The CDR3 sequence is CTSEASDGVEQFF. The CDR3 coding sequence is TGCACCAGCGAGGCTAGCGATGGGGTTGAGCAGTTCTTC.

The V and J genes are TRBV5-1 and TRBJ1-1; D ambiguous. Trimming pared 3 bases from V and 0 bases from J, leaving 9 bases between. From germline, CDR1 is SGHRS and CDR2 YFSETQ. The CDR3 has 14 amino acids. CDR3: CASSSTTLNTEAFF. In DNA form, the CDR3 reads TGCGCCAGCAGCTCGACAACTTTGAACACTGAAGCTTTCTTT.

The gene calls are TRBV29-1 and TRBJ2-7; D may match TRBD1 or TRBD2 (6 bases each). Trimming removed 3 bases at V and 4 bases at J, with 13 bases between. The germline V gene encodes CDR1 SQVTM and CDR2 ANQGSEA. The CDR3 loop spans 13 amino acids. CDR3 residues: CSVDREGGYEQYF. The DNA for the CDR3 is TGCAGCGTTGACAGGGAAGGGGGGTACGAGCAGTACTTC.

V usage is TRBV10-1 and J usage is TRBJ2-5; TRBD2 matches 7 bases. Germline lookup yields CDR1 WNHNN and CDR2 SYGVQD (reference sequence). The CDR3 is 16 amino acids. The ends lost 2 bases at V and 5 bases at J; junction bases unmatched: 11. The CDR3 here is CASSEGRGTNAETQYF. The CDR3 bases are TGCGCCAGCAGTGAGGGAAGAGGGACTAATGCGGAGACCCAGTACTTC.

The chain combines TRBV7-6 with TRBJ2-3, with D hard to call. V lost 6 bases to trimming and J lost 3 bases, with 13 bases between them. Germline CDR1 and CDR2: SGHVS and FNYEAQ. The CDR3 is 14 residues long. CDR3 DNA sequence: TGTGCCAGCAGGGGAAGGGAAGTGACAGATACGCAGTATTTT. Translated, it gives CASRGREVTDTQYF.